This T cell receptor beta chain was documented in a study of blood T cell repertoires in COVID-19. TCRdb keeps only in-frame clones here, not all; method: immunoSEQ multiplex PCR. The sample carries 220,000 or so clones, roughly four fifths recorded once. CDR3 length equals 15 residues. V was pared by 5 bases and J by 5 bases, with 7 bases of the junction left unmatched. Germline lookup yields CDR1 LNHDA and CDR2 SQIVND (reference sequence). This chain joins TRBV19 and TRBJ2-7; 12 bases map to TRBD1. The sequenced sample consisted of PBMCs or T cells enriched from blood (not recorded which). This TCR was sampled from an older woman who had recovered from COVID-19. The CDR3 DNA reads as TGTGCCAGTAGTGCCCTGGGACAGGGGGCTAACGAGCAGTACTTC. It encodes CASSALGQGANEQYF.